This T cell receptor beta chain was captured by sequencing in a study of blood T cell repertoires in COVID-19. Across the study: Samples came from the United States, Italy and Spain, spanning acute and convalescent COVID-19. T cells, B-cell-depleted T cells, or PBMCs supplied cDNA or gDNA.

Per the original methods: Reference gene primer amplification yielded estimated nucleated cell counts. The method was immunoSEQ multiplex PCR; TCRdb's version includes in-frame clones alone and lacks a portion of them. For V, J and clone size, that table is used; D and trimming come from the DNA. This sample has 180,000 or so clones, with 80% to 90% found just once. Followed longitudinally, the Seattle patients had been enrolled during active infection. Germline V lookup: CDR1 MNHEY, CDR2 SVGAGI. The CDR3 totals 13 residues. The V end was cut by 6 bases, the J end by 4 bases, with 12 bases between. The sequence derives from a woman older than 75 with COVID-19, enrolled during active disease. The specimen was peripheral blood. V is TRBV6-5 and J is TRBJ1-2; no definite D call. CDR3 sequence (DNA): TGTGCCAGCAGCCTAAGCCCTACCTATGGCTACACCTTC. Translation: CASSLSPTYGYTF.